Below, 5 T cell receptor beta chains from the same sample are listed, as sequenced in a study of T cells in Graves' hyperthyroidism and ophthalmopathy. Researchers took RNA transcripts and amplified the TCR beta CDR3 regions from them. When the TCR CDR3 underwent first-round RT-PCR, the HTBI primer set was used. MiXCR, applied by TCRdb to the multiplex PCR reads, yields one record per CDR3 protein. The table shows approximately 600,000 distinct CDR3 sequences, with around 15% occurring only once. The sequenced material came from blood. These receptor sequences come from a woman in her 30s with Graves' hyperthyroidism.

This clonotype was detected once. V gene TRBV18 combines with J gene TRBJ1-2, with D possibly TRBD1 on 5 matching bases. With 6 bases removed from V and 8 bases from J, the gap between germline ends came to 22 bases. This CDR3 has 15 amino acids. Germline V gene data show CDR1 as KGHSH and CDR2 as LQKENI. CDR3 protein: CASSQSDSSLGGYTF. CDR3 sequence (DNA): TGTGCCAGCTCCCAATCCGACAGTTCCTTAGGAGGCTACACCTTC.

V and J are TRBV7-9 and TRBJ2-7, with TRBD2 identical over 7 bases. V gave up 0 bases and J gave up 0 bases; unmatched junction bases: 5. This CDR3 contains 16 residues. Germline values: CDR1 SEHNR, CDR2 FQNEAQ (reference sequence). The CDR3, as DNA: TGTGCCAGCAGCTTAGCGGTGGGACTACTCTCCTACGAGCAGTACTTC. It encodes CASSLAVGLLSYEQYF. Based on the CDR3 plus reference TRBV7-9 and TRBJ2-7, the full variable domain is DTGVSQNPRHKITKRGQNVTFRCDPISEHNRLYWYRQTLGQGPEFLTYFQNEAQLEKSRLLSDRFSAERPKGSFSTLEIQRTEQGDSAMYLCASSLAVGLLSYEQYFGPGTRLTVT.

The chain is built from TRBV7-9 and TRBJ2-1, with D possibly being TRBD2 (6 bases). The V end was cut by 7 bases, the J end by 0 bases, with 19 bases between. The CDR3 spans 17 residues. CDR1 is SEHNR, CDR2 FQNEAQ, per germline (reference sequence). CDR3 nucleotide sequence: TGTGCCAGCACCCTCCCATTAGGGAGGAGCTCCTACAATGAGCAGTTCTTC. Protein: CASTLPLGRSSYNEQFF.

J is TRBJ2-5 and V is TRBV29-1; D gene ambiguous. Germline V gene lookup returns CDR1 SQVTM and CDR2 ANQGSEA. The CDR3 runs to 12 residues. V was trimmed by 1 base and J by 0 bases, leaving 3 bases between them. The CDR3 region has the DNA TGCAGCGTTGAAGCGAACCAAGAGACCCAGTACTTC. It encodes CSVEANQETQYF.

This clonotype was recorded a few times. The chain recombines TRBV29-1 with TRBJ1-5; perhaps TRBD1 as D (6 bases). The CDR3 runs to 13 residues. Trimming cost V 4 bases and J 5 bases, with 12 bases left between them. CDR1 is SQVTM and CDR2 is ANQGSEA in the germline V gene. CDR3 sequence: CSVGVNRDQPQHF. The CDR3 region has the DNA TGCAGCGTTGGGGTTAACAGGGATCAGCCCCAGCATTTT.